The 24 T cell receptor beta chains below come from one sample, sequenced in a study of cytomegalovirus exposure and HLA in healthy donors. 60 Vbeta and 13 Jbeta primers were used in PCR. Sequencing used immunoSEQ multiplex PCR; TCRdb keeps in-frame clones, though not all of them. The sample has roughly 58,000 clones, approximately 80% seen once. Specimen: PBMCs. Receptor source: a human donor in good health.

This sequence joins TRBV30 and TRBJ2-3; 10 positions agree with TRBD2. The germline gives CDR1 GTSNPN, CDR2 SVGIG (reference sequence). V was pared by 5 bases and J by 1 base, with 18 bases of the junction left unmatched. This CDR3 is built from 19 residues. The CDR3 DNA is TGTGCCTGGGGGCCCTTCGGAGCGGGGGGGCCTTTAGGCACAGATACGCAGTATTTT. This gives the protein CAWGPFGAGGPLGTDTQYF.

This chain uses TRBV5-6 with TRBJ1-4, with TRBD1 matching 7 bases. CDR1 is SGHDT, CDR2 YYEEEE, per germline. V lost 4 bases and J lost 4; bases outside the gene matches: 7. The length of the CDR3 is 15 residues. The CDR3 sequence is CASSLQGLVNEKLFF. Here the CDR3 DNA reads TGTGCCAGCAGCCTACAGGGGCTGGTTAATGAAAAACTGTTTTTT.

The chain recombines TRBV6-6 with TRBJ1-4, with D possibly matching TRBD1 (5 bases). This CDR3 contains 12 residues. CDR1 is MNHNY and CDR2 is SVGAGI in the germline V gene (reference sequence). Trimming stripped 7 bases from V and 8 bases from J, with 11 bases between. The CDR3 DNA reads TGTGCCAGCACTCTGGGGGGGGAAAAACTGTTTTTT. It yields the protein CASTLGGEKLFF.

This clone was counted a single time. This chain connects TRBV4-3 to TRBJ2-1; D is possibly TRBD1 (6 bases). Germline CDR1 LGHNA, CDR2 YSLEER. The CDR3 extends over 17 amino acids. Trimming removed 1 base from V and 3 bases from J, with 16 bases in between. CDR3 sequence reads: CASSQAYVGHDYNEQFF. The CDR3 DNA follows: TGCGCCAGCAGCCAAGCCTATGTGGGACACGACTACAATGAGCAGTTCTTC.

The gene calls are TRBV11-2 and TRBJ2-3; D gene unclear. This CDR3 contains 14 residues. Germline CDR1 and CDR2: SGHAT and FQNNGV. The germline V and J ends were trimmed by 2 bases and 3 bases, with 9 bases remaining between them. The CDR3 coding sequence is TGTGCCAGCAGCTTAAATTCCGGGACAGATACGCAGTATTTT. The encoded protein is CASSLNSGTDTQYF. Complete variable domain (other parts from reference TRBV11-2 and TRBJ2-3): EAGVAQSPRYKIIEKRQSVAFWCNPISGHATLYWYQQILGQGPKLLIQFQNNGVVDDSQLPKDRFSAERLKGVDSTLKIQPAKLEDSAVYLCASSLNSGTDTQYFGPGTRLTVL.

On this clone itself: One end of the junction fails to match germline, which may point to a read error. This chain's CDR3 is CASSSGGPVGETQYF. CDR3 coding DNA: TGTGCTAGCAGCTCGGGAGGGCCTGTAGGAGAGACCCAGTACTTC. This sequence joins TRBV7-7 and TRBJ2-5; 8 nucleotides match TRBD2. The germline V gene has CDR1 SSHAT and CDR2 FNYEAQ (reference sequence). The CDR3 contains 15 residues.

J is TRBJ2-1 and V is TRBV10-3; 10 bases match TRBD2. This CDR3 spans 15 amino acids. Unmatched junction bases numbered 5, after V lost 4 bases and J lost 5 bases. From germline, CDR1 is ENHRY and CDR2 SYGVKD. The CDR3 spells CAISVKGLADNEQFF. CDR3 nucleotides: TGTGCCATCAGTGTTAAAGGACTAGCGGACAATGAGCAGTTCTTC.

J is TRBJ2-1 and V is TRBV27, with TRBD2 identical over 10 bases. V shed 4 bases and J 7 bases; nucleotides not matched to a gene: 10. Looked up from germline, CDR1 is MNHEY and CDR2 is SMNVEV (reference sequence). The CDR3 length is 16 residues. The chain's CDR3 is CASSSALAGVRNEQFF. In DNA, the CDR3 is TGTGCCAGCAGTTCAGCCCTAGCGGGAGTAAGGAATGAGCAGTTCTTC.

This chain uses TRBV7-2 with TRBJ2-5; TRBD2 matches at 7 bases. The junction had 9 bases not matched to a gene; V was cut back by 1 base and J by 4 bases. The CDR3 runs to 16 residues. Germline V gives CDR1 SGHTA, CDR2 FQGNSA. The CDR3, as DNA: TGTGCCAGCAGCTTAGGGTTCGGGCGGGGGAGAGAGACCCAGTACTTC. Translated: CASSLGFGRGRETQYF.

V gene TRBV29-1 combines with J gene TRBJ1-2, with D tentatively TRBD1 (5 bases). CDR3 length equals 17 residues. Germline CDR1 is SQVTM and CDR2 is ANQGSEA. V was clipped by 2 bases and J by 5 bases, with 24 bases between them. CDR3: CSVESTGSTLFGYGYTF. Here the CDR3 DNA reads TGCAGCGTTGAAAGTACAGGATCAACCCTGTTTGGATATGGCTACACCTTC.

The CDR3 nucleotides are TGTGCCAGCAGCTTAGGTGTTAGCGGGGGCCAAGAGACCCAGTACTTC. Translation gives CASSLGVSGGQETQYF. This chain joins TRBV7-9 and TRBJ2-5, with TRBD2 matching 9 bases. Germline V gene sequence: CDR1 SEHNR, CDR2 FQNEAQ (reference sequence). V gave up 1 base and J gave up 1 base; unmatched junction bases: 4. The CDR3 has 16 residues.

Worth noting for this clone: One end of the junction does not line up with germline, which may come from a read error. The CDR3 reads CASSLAPGSDSEQYF. DNA for the CDR3: TGTGCTAGCAGCTTAGCCCCAGGGTCTGATTCCGAGCAGTACTTC. The chain couples TRBV7-7 to TRBJ2-7; possible D gene TRBD1, 5 bases. This CDR3 spans 15 amino acids. Germline lookup yields CDR1 SSHAT and CDR2 FNYEAQ (reference sequence).

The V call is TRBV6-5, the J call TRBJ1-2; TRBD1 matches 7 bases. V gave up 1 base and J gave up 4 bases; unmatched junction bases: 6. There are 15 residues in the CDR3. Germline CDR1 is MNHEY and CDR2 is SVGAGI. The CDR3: CASSYLGDSLYGYTF. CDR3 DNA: TGTGCCAGCAGTTACTTGGGGGACAGCCTCTATGGCTACACCTTC.

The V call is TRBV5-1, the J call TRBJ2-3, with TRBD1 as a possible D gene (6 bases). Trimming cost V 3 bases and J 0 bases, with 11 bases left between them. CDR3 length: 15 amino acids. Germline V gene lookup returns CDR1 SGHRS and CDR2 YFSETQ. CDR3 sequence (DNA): TGCGCCAGCAGCTGGACAGCTACGAGCACAGATACGCAGTATTTT. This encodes CASSWTATSTDTQYF.

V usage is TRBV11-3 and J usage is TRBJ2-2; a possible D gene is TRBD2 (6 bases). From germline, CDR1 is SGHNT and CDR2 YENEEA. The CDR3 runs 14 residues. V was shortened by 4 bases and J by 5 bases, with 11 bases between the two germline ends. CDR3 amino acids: CASSSGGRTGELFF. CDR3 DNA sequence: TGTGCCAGCAGCTCCGGGGGACGGACCGGGGAGCTGTTTTTT. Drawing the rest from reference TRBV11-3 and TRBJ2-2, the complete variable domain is EAGVVQSPRYKIIEKKQPVAFWCNPISGHNTLYWYLQNLGQGPELLIRYENEEAVDDSQLPKDRFSAERLKGVDSTLKIQPAELGDSAVYLCASSSGGRTGELFFGEGSRLTVL.

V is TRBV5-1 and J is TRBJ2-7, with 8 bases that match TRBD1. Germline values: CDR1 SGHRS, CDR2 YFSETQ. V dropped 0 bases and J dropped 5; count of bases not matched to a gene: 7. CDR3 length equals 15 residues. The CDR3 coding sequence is TGCGCCAGCAGCTTGGCCGCGGACAGGGAGAACGAGCAGTACTTC. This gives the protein CASSLAADRENEQYF.

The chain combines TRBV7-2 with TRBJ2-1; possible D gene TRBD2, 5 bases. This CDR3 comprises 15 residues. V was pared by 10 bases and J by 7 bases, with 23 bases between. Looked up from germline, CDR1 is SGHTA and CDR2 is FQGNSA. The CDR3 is CATTPGPLEGNEQFF. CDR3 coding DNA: TGTGCCACCACCCCGGGTCCCCTCGAGGGAAATGAGCAGTTCTTC. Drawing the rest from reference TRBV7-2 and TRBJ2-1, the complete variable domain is GAGVSQSPSNKVTEKGKDVELRCDPISGHTALYWYRQSLGQGLEFLIYFQGNSAPDKSGLPSDRFSAERTGGSVSTLTIQRTQQEDSAVYLCATTPGPLEGNEQFFGPGTRLTVL.

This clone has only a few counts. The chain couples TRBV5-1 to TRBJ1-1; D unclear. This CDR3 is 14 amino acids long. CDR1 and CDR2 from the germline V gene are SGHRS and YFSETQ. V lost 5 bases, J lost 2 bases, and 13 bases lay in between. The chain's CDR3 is CASSPEAANTEAFF. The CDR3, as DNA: TGCGCCAGCAGTCCGGAAGCGGCTAACACTGAAGCTTTCTTT.

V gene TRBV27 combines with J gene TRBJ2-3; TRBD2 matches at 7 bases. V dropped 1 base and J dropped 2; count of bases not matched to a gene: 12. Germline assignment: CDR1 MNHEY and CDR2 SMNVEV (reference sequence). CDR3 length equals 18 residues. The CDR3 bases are TGTGCCAGCAGTTTATTATCGCGAGCGGGATATAACACAGATACGCAGTATTTT. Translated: CASSLLSRAGYNTDTQYF.

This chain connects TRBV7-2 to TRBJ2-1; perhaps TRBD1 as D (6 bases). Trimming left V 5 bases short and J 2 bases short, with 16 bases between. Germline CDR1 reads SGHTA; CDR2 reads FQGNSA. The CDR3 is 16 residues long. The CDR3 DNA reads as TGTGCCAGCAGCCCCTACGGGACAAGTACCTACAATGAGCAGTTCTTC. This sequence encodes CASSPYGTSTYNEQFF.

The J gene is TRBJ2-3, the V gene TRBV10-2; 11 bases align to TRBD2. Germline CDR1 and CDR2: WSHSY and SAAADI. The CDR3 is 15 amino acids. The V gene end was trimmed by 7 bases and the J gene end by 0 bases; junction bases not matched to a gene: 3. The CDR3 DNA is TGCGCCAGCACCGGGACTAGCGGTAGCACAGATACGCAGTATTTT. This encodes CASTGTSGSTDTQYF.

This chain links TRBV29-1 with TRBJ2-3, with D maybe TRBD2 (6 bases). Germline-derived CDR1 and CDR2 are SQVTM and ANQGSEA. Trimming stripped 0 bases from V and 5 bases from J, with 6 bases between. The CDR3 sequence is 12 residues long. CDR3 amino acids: CSVEEGGDTQYF. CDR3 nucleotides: TGCAGCGTTGAAGAGGGAGGAGATACGCAGTATTTT.

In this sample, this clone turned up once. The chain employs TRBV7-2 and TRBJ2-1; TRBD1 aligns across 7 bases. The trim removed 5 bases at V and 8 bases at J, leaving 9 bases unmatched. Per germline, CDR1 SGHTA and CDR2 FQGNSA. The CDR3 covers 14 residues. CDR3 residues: CASSQDRVNDEQFF. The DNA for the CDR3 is TGTGCCAGCAGCCAAGACAGGGTAAACGATGAGCAGTTCTTC.

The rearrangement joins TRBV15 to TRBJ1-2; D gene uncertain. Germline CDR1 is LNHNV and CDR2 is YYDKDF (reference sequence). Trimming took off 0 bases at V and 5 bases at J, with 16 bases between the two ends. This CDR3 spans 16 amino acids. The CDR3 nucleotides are TGTGCCACCAGCAGAGATGTTTGGGCTCTGGATTATGGCTACACCTTC. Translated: CATSRDVWALDYGYTF.